Following are 7 T cell receptor beta chains from one sample sequenced in a study of identical twins. TCRdb called the 5' RACE reads again in MiXCR, with one record for every CDR3 protein. The table lists 420,000 or so distinct CDR3 sequences, under 20% of them singletons. Sequencing was carried out using naive T cells sorted from blood. Source of these receptors: a man in his fifties or sixties in good health.

The V gene is TRBV27, the J gene TRBJ2-1; 7 positions agree with TRBD2. This CDR3 is built from 14 residues. Per germline, CDR1 MNHEY and CDR2 SMNVEV (reference sequence). After removal of 5 bases from V and 5 bases from J, the junction contained 6 bases not matched to a gene. This CDR3 reads CASSPGLVNNEQFF. The DNA of the CDR3 is TGTGCCAGCAGTCCCGGACTAGTTAACAATGAGCAGTTCTTC.

The chain is built from TRBV28 and TRBJ1-1; 8 bases map to TRBD1. Germline CDR1 is MDHEN and CDR2 is SYDVKM. V shed 5 bases and J 4 bases; nucleotides not matched to a gene: 12. The CDR3 consists of 16 residues. The CDR3 bases are TGTGCCAGCAGTCAGTGGACAGGGTTAAGGAGCACTGAAGCTTTCTTT. Encoded protein: CASSQWTGLRSTEAFF. The full variable domain, its missing parts supplied by reference TRBV28 and TRBJ1-1, is DVKVTQSSRYLVKRTGEKVFLECVQDMDHENMFWYRQDPGLGLRLIYFSYDVKMKEKGDIPEGYSVSREKKERFSLILESASTNQTSMYLCASSQWTGLRSTEAFFGQGTRLTVV.

The chain couples TRBV4-3 to TRBJ2-4, with 11 bases lining up with TRBD2. The CDR3 loop spans 15 amino acids. Per germline, CDR1 LGHNA and CDR2 YSLEER. The junction had 3 bases not matched to a gene; V was cut back by 3 bases and J by 5 bases. CDR3 DNA sequence: TGCGCCAGCAGCCAGGAGACTAGCGGGGAAAACATTCAGTACTTC. This encodes CASSQETSGENIQYF.

This clonotype came up many times. V is TRBV5-5 and J is TRBJ2-1, with 7 bases aligning to TRBD2. V lost 4 bases, J lost 14 bases, and 15 bases stayed unmatched. Germline V CDR1 and CDR2: SGHKS, YYEKEE (reference sequence). This CDR3 spans 14 amino acids. The CDR3 sequence: CASSRLSAGVFKFF. The DNA of the CDR3 is TGTGCCAGCAGCCGCCTAAGTGCGGGAGTATTTAAGTTCTTC.

The chain is built from TRBV27 and TRBJ1-1, with 9 bases identical to TRBD1. The CDR3 consists of 14 residues. Germline CDR1 MNHEY, CDR2 SMNVEV (reference sequence). Trimming at V came to 5 bases and at J to 4 bases, leaving 5 bases not matched to a gene. The CDR3: CASSGTGSGTEAFF. CDR3 bases: TGTGCCAGCAGTGGGACAGGGTCGGGCACTGAAGCTTTCTTT.

This clonotype occurred many times. One end of the junction does not line up with germline, which may come from a read error. V gene TRBV25-1 combines with J gene TRBJ1-1, with unresolved D. CDR1 MGHDK and CDR2 SYGVNS come from the germline V gene. CDR3 length equals 13 residues. The CDR3, as DNA: TGTGCCACCAGTAGGGCCCTGAACACTGAAGCTTTCTTT. It encodes CATSRALNTEAFF.

This clonotype appeared many times. J is TRBJ2-1 and V is TRBV10-3; no clear D. The germline V and J ends were trimmed by 3 bases and 4 bases, with 7 bases remaining between them. The CDR3 runs to 13 residues. Germline V gene lookup returns CDR1 ENHRY and CDR2 SYGVKD. This chain's CDR3 is CAISELPYNEQFF. CDR3 DNA sequence: TGTGCCATCAGTGAACTACCTTACAATGAGCAGTTCTTC.